Detailed here is one T cell receptor (beta chain). With V trimmed by 4 bases and J by 1 base, 1 base remained unmatched. CDR3 size: 15 residues. In germline, CDR1 is LGHDT, CDR2 YNNKEL (reference sequence). The data were taken from a study of blood T cell repertoires in COVID-19. Study context: COVID-19 samples from acute and convalescent phases originated in the United States, Italy and Spain. PBMCs, B-cell-depleted T cells, or T cells provided the cDNA or gDNA that made up the material.

Original handling: Estimated nucleated cell counts came from reference gene primer amplification. Assay used: immunoSEQ multiplex PCR; TCRdb lists only in-frame clones, some missing. V and J calls and clone size are those listed in that table; D and trimming were worked out from the DNA. The data contain 85,000 to 130,000 clones, roughly two thirds of them singletons. The J gene is TRBJ2-6, the V gene TRBV3-1 (or the pseudogene TRBV3-2), with 7 bases matching TRBD2. This TCR was sampled from a human donor with acute or convalescent COVID-19. The donor label of this sample is uncertain. Specimen: peripheral blood. CDR3 in amino acids: CASSRGGSGANVLTF. In nucleotides, the CDR3 is TGTGCCAGCAGCCGGGGAGGGTCTGGGGCCAACGTCCTGACTTTC.